Listed here are 28 T cell receptor beta chains from one sample, sequenced in a study of regulatory dendritic cells for organ transplantation. Clones were sequenced by immunoSEQ multiplex PCR, and TCRdb holds only the in-frame ones, with some missing. Of 25,000 to 30,000 clones in the sample, roughly 84% were seen once. The sample taken for sequencing was naive CD8+ T cells from blood. Sample subset: CD45RA+ naive T cells. The receptors stem from a human donor in good health.

This clone was seen more than once but under ten times. The chain combines TRBV20-1 with TRBJ2-5; D may be TRBD2 (5 bases). The CDR3 consists of 11 residues. Deletions cut 6 bases from V and 5 bases from J, with 10 bases between. Germline values: CDR1 DFQATT, CDR2 SNEGSKA (reference sequence). The CDR3 loop is CSAAGGETQYF. The CDR3 coding sequence is TGCAGTGCCGCGGGCGGTGAGACCCAGTACTTC.

V gene TRBV19 combines with J gene TRBJ2-2, with 8 bases identical to TRBD1. The CDR3 runs to 13 residues. V gave up 8 bases and J gave up 3 bases; unmatched junction bases: 2. CDR1 is LNHDA and CDR2 is SQIVND in the germline V gene (reference sequence). CDR3 residues: CASGTGYTGELFF. CDR3 DNA sequence: TGTGCCAGTGGGACAGGATACACCGGGGAGCTGTTTTTT.

The rearrangement joins TRBV5-5 to TRBJ2-1, with D hard to call. Germline CDR1 SGHKS, CDR2 YYEKEE (reference sequence). This CDR3 is built from 14 residues. Trimming removed 4 bases from V and 0 bases from J, with 8 bases in between. The CDR3 sequence: CASSETGSYNEQFF. CDR3 sequence (DNA): TGTGCCAGCAGCGAAACCGGCTCCTACAATGAGCAGTTCTTC.

The genes are TRBV9 and TRBJ1-1, with TRBD1 matching over 7 bases. V dropped 3 bases and J dropped 3; count of bases not matched to a gene: 8. Germline values: CDR1 SGDLS, CDR2 YYNGEE. The CDR3 totals 15 residues. The CDR3 here is CASSEAGGRYTEAFF. DNA for the CDR3: TGTGCCAGCAGCGAAGCAGGGGGTCGGTACACTGAAGCTTTCTTT.

The V call is TRBV7-3, the J call TRBJ2-5; the match to TRBD2 covers 8 bases. Germline trimming cut 2 bases from V and 1 base from J; bases unmatched to any gene: 6. The CDR3 runs 16 residues. Germline V gene sequence: CDR1 SGHTA, CDR2 FQGTGA. CDR3 sequence reads: CASSLWGAGGQETQYF. CDR3 in DNA: TGTGCCAGCAGCTTATGGGGGGCGGGGGGCCAAGAGACCCAGTACTTC.

The chain joins TRBV2 to TRBJ2-7; perhaps TRBD2 as D (5 bases). The CDR3 is made up of 15 amino acids. Per the germline V gene, CDR1 is SNHLY and CDR2 is FYNNEI. Trimming cost V 3 bases and J 4 bases, with 16 bases left between them. CDR3 sequence reads: CASSESLGPGYEQYF. The CDR3 nucleotides read TGTGCCAGCAGTGAGAGCCTCGGACCGGGGTACGAGCAGTACTTC.

V and J are TRBV7-9 and TRBJ2-5; 11 bases map to TRBD1. This CDR3 region has 15 residues. The V gene end was trimmed by 4 bases and the J gene end by 5 bases; junction bases not matched to a gene: 6. The germline gives CDR1 SEHNR, CDR2 FQNEAQ (reference sequence). The CDR3 sequence is CASSSPWDRGETQYF. In nucleotides, the CDR3 is TGTGCCAGCAGCTCCCCGTGGGACAGGGGGGAGACCCAGTACTTC.

The chain combines TRBV21-1 with TRBJ2-4; the table's TRBD1 call for D was not verified on the DNA. TRBV21-1 is a pseudogene locus. The CDR3 is 21 residues long. CDR3 amino acids: CASSNPGQGVGLALAKNIQYF. CDR3 DNA sequence: TGTGCCAGCAGCAATCCGGGACAGGGGGTTGGCCTAGCTTTAGCCAAAAACATTCAGTACTTC.

This clone came up once. The rearrangement joins TRBV18 to TRBJ1-3, with 7 bases lining up with TRBD1. The CDR3 is made up of 15 amino acids. V shed 2 bases, J shed 0 bases, and the junction held 1 base outside the gene matches. The V gene's germline CDR1 is KGHSH and CDR2 LQKENI. The CDR3 region is CASSPRDSSGNTIYF. CDR3 nucleotides: TGTGCCAGCTCACCAAGGGACAGCTCTGGAAACACCATATATTTT.

The J gene is TRBJ1-2, the V gene TRBV6-1; D remains ambiguous. CDR3 length equals 11 residues. CDR1 and CDR2 from the germline V gene are MNHNS and SASEGT. V shed 9 bases and J shed 4 bases, with 9 bases lying between them. The CDR3 protein is CARGEGYGYTF. The CDR3, as DNA: TGTGCCAGGGGCGAGGGCTATGGCTACACCTTC.

This chain connects TRBV9 to TRBJ2-1; the match to TRBD2 covers 8 bases. V lost 0 bases to trimming and J lost 10 bases; unmatched junction nucleotides: 15. The CDR3 consists of 17 residues. The germline CDR1 and CDR2 sequences are SGDLS and YYNGEE. The CDR3 DNA sequence: TGTGCCAGCAGCGTAGAGTTCAGCGGGGGCCTCGAAGAGGAGCAGTTCTTC. Its protein is CASSVEFSGGLEEEQFF.

This clone appeared a few times. V is TRBV5-6 and J is TRBJ2-7, with D maybe TRBD1 (6 bases). V gave up 4 bases and J gave up 4 bases, with 21 bases separating them. Germline V lookup: CDR1 SGHDT, CDR2 YYEEEE. This CDR3 comprises 16 residues. CDR3 region: CASSQQGPLFVYEQYF. DNA of the CDR3: TGTGCCAGCAGCCAACAGGGCCCCCTCTTCGTTTACGAGCAGTACTTC. Combining the CDR3 with reference TRBV5-6 and TRBJ2-7 gives the whole variable domain DAGVTQSPTHLIKTRGQQVTLRCSPKSGHDTVSWYQQALGQGPQFIFQYYEEEERQRGNFPDRFSGHQFPNYSSELNVNALLLGDSALYLCASSQQGPLFVYEQYFGPGTRLTVT.

This clone showed up just once. The chain uses TRBV19 and TRBJ2-1; tentatively, D is TRBD1 (6 bases). V lost 6 bases, J lost 6 bases, and 9 bases lay in between. The CDR3 extends over 12 amino acids. Germline CDR1 is LNHDA and CDR2 is SQIVND (reference sequence). CDR3 DNA: TGTGCCAGTAGCACAGGGCTCAATGAGCAGTTCTTC. It yields the protein CASSTGLNEQFF.

V usage is TRBV6-5 and J usage is TRBJ1-2, with D tentatively TRBD1 (5 bases). The CDR3 spans 15 residues. Germline CDR1 reads MNHEY; CDR2 reads SVGAGI. Trimming cost V 0 bases and J 4 bases, with 12 bases left between them. The CDR3 DNA follows: TGTGCCAGCAGTTACTCTGGAGGGGTCGGCTATGGCTACACCTTC. This gives the protein CASSYSGGVGYGYTF.

The chain joins TRBV11-2 to TRBJ2-7; tentatively, D is TRBD2 (7 bases). The CDR3 runs to 16 residues. Trimming took 4 bases from V and 0 from J, leaving 16 bases between them. Germline V gives CDR1 SGHAT, CDR2 FQNNGV. CDR3 nucleotides: TGTGCCAGCAGCTCGCCCTGGGGGGGGGCCTCCTACGAGCAGTACTTC. Translated, it gives CASSSPWGGASYEQYF. Full variable domain (missing parts from reference TRBV11-2 and TRBJ2-7): EAGVAQSPRYKIIEKRQSVAFWCNPISGHATLYWYQQILGQGPKLLIQFQNNGVVDDSQLPKDRFSAERLKGVDSTLKIQPAKLEDSAVYLCASSSPWGGASYEQYFGPGTRLTVT.

This clone has only a few counts. The gene calls are TRBV2 and TRBJ1-3; D is unresolved. The CDR3 extends over 15 amino acids. Germline values: CDR1 SNHLY, CDR2 FYNNEI. Trimming took off 7 bases at V and 4 bases at J, with 17 bases between the two ends. CDR3 amino acids: CASTVNLGAGNTIYF. CDR3 DNA sequence: TGTGCCAGCACCGTGAACCTAGGCGCGGGAAACACCATATATTTT.

The chain joins TRBV7-2 to TRBJ2-1, with D possibly TRBD1 on 5 matching bases. V was shortened by 0 bases and J by 0 bases, with 12 bases between the two germline ends. Germline V gene lookup returns CDR1 SGHTA and CDR2 FQGNSA. CDR3 length: 17 amino acids. CDR3: CASSLASVQGSYNEQFF. DNA of the CDR3: TGTGCCAGCAGCTTAGCAAGCGTCCAGGGCTCCTACAATGAGCAGTTCTTC.

V is TRBV7-9 and J is TRBJ1-1; no definite D call. Trimming shortened V by 3 bases and J by 8 bases, and 19 bases separated the two germline ends. CDR3 length: 15 residues. The V gene's germline CDR1 is SEHNR and CDR2 FQNEAQ (reference sequence). The CDR3 DNA sequence: TGTGCCAGCAGCTTGACAAATGCCCGCTATGCGGAAGCTTTCTTT. Translating gives CASSLTNARYAEAFF.

The chain carries TRBV27 and TRBJ2-7; tentatively, D is TRBD1 (6 bases). Per germline, CDR1 MNHEY and CDR2 SMNVEV (reference sequence). This CDR3 has 14 amino acids. Between the trimmed V and J ends, which lost 5 bases and 0 bases, there was a span of 11 bases. The CDR3 region is CASSPLQGSYEQYF. In nucleotides, the CDR3 is TGTGCCAGCAGTCCCTTACAGGGCTCCTACGAGCAGTACTTC.

The chain has TRBV5-4 and TRBJ1-1; D is unclear. Germline values: CDR1 SGHNT, CDR2 YYREEE (reference sequence). V was shortened by 1 base and J by 5 bases, with 12 bases between the two germline ends. The CDR3 is 14 amino acids. The chain's CDR3 is CASSLSGQRTEAFF. In DNA, the CDR3 is TGTGCCAGCAGCTTGTCGGGTCAGAGGACTGAAGCTTTCTTT.

This chain connects TRBV7-9 to TRBJ1-2; 7 bases align to TRBD1. The CDR3 extends over 11 amino acids. V trimming: 5 bases; J trimming: 10 bases; junction bases outside the gene matches: 4. The V gene's germline CDR1 is SEHNR and CDR2 FQNEAQ (reference sequence). The CDR3 bases are TGTGCCAGCAGCACGACAGGGTACTACACCTTC. Translating gives CASSTTGYYTF.

V and J are TRBV7-9 and TRBJ2-1; possible D gene TRBD2, 5 bases. CDR1 and CDR2 (germline): SEHNR, FQNEAQ (reference sequence). The CDR3 is 14 residues long. Trimming took off 8 bases at V and 0 bases at J, with 11 bases between the two ends. The DNA of the CDR3 is TGTGCCAGCGACCTCGACTACTCCTACAATGAGCAGTTCTTC. Encoded protein: CASDLDYSYNEQFF.

This rearrangement joins TRBV7-6 to TRBJ1-5; the D is unclear. The CDR3 loop spans 13 amino acids. In germline, CDR1 is SGHVS, CDR2 FNYEAQ. Deletions cut 1 base from V and 4 bases from J, with 5 bases between. The CDR3: CASSLGENQPQHF. In nucleotides, the CDR3 is TGTGCCAGCAGCTTAGGAGAAAATCAGCCCCAGCATTTT.

The V gene is TRBV4-1, the J gene TRBJ2-1; 10 positions match TRBD1. The CDR3 length is 15 residues. Germline V gene data show CDR1 as MGHRA and CDR2 as YSYEKL. With 3 bases clipped from V and 2 bases from J, the junction kept 1 base outside the gene matches. The CDR3 is CASSHGQGAYNEQFF. In DNA, the CDR3 is TGCGCCAGCAGCCACGGACAGGGGGCCTACAATGAGCAGTTCTTC.

The rearrangement links TRBV10-3 to TRBJ2-5, with D perhaps TRBD2 (5 bases). The ends were cut back, 2 bases at V and 3 bases at J, with 10 bases in the middle. This CDR3 has 14 residues. CDR1 is ENHRY, CDR2 SYGVKD, per germline. The chain's CDR3 is CAISEIGLEETQYF. The CDR3 region has the DNA TGTGCCATCAGTGAGATAGGACTTGAAGAGACCCAGTACTTC.

This chain joins TRBV11-2 and TRBJ2-2; D not certain. The V gene lost 1 base and the J gene lost 3 bases, with 9 bases spanning the gap. Germline lookup yields CDR1 SGHAT and CDR2 FQNNGV. This CDR3 is 15 amino acids long. CDR3 amino acids: CASSLVGGDTGELFF. CDR3 DNA sequence: TGTGCCAGCAGCTTAGTTGGCGGAGACACCGGGGAGCTGTTTTTT.

This sequence joins TRBV7-9 and TRBJ2-1; 11 bases align to TRBD2. The V and J ends lost 6 bases and 7 bases, in that order; junction bases with no gene match: 14. This CDR3 region has 17 residues. Germline-derived CDR1 and CDR2 are SEHNR and FQNEAQ (reference sequence). DNA of the CDR3: TGTGCCAGCAGTGGCGGTAGCGGGGGGGCCGAAAGGAATGAGCAGTTCTTC. Its protein product is CASSGGSGGAERNEQFF.

This chain uses TRBV7-9 with TRBJ1-1; perhaps TRBD1 as D (5 bases). Per germline, CDR1 SEHNR and CDR2 FQNEAQ (reference sequence). The ends were cut back, 1 base at V and 0 bases at J, with 12 bases in the middle. CDR3 length: 16 amino acids. The CDR3 sequence is CASSLVFQGVNTEAFF. The CDR3 nucleotides read TGTGCCAGCAGCTTAGTTTTTCAGGGCGTGAACACTGAAGCTTTCTTT.